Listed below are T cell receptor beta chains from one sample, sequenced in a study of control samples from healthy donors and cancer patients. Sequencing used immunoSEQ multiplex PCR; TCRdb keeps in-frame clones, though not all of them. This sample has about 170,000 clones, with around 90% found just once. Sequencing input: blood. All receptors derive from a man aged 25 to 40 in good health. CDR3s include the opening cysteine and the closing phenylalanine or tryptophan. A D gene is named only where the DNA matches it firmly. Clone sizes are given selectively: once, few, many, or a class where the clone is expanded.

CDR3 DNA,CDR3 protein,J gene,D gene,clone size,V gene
TGTGCCAGCAGCTTTCGGACCGGCCGGGAGACCCAGTACTTC,CASSFRTGRETQYF,TRBJ2-5,.,once,TRBV3-1/TRBV3-2
TGTGCCAGCAGCTTGGGTTCAGGGAACACCGGGGAGCTGTTTTTT,CASSLGSGNTGELFF,TRBJ2-2,.,.,TRBV5-6
TGTGCCAGCAGTTTAGGACTAGCGGCCTCCTACGAGCAGTACTTC,CASSLGLAASYEQYF,TRBJ2-7,TRBD2,.,TRBV27
TGTGCCAGCAGCGCCCGGGACAGGGTGGATGGGAGTGAAAAACTGTTTTTT,CASSARDRVDGSEKLFF,TRBJ1-4,TRBD1,.,TRBV9
TGTGCCAGCAGCTTAGCTGGTGGGGGTAGGGAGACCCAGTACTTC,CASSLAGGGRETQYF,TRBJ2-5,.,.,TRBV7-8
TGTGCCAGCAGCTCAGGGACTTTCCAAGAGACCCAGTACTTC,CASSSGTFQETQYF,TRBJ2-5,.,.,TRBV5-4
TGTGCCAGCAGTTACTCCAGGGGGGCCGGTCAGCCCCAGCATTTT,CASSYSRGAGQPQHF,TRBJ1-5,TRBD1,.,TRBV6-5
TGTGCCAGCAGCCCCCAGGGAGGGCTTGCAGGGGAGCAGTACTTC,CASSPQGGLAGEQYF,TRBJ2-7,TRBD2,.,TRBV9
TGTGCCAGCAGCCAATTCGCAGGGGGGGGCACTGAAGCTTTCTTT,CASSQFAGGGTEAFF,TRBJ1-1,TRBD1,.,TRBV16
TGTGCCAGCAGACCCTCGTCGGGAGCCGACTATGGCTACACCTTC,CASRPSSGADYGYTF,TRBJ1-2,.,.,TRBV5-6
TGCGCCAGCAGCCCTGGGAGGGGCCTTCTGAACACTGAAGCTTTCTTT,CASSPGRGLLNTEAFF,TRBJ1-1,.,.,TRBV4-3
TGTGCCAGCACCCCGGGACAGATCTATGGCTACACCTTC,CASTPGQIYGYTF,TRBJ1-2,TRBD1,.,TRBV6-5
TGTGCCAGCAGCTTGGGGGGACAGGGAAGTGAAAAACTGTTTTTT,CASSLGGQGSEKLFF,TRBJ1-4,TRBD1,few,TRBV5-4
TGCGACCAGGGATACGAGCAGTACTTC,CDQGYEQYF,TRBJ2-7,.,.,TRBV28